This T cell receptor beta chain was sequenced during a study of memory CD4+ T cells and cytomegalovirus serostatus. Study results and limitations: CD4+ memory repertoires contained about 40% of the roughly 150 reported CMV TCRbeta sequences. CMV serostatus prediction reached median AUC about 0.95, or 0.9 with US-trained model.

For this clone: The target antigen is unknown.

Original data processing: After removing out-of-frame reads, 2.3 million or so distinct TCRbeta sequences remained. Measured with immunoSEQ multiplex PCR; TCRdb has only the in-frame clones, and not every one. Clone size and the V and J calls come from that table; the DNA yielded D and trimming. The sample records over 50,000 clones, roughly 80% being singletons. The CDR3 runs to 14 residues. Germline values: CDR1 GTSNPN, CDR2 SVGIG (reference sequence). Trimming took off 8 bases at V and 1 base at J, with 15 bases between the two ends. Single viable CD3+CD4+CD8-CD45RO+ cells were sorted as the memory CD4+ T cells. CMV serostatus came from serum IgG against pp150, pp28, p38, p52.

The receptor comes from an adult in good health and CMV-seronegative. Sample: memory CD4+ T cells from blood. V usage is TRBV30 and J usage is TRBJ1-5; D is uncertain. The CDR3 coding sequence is TGTGCCAGCTCCTCGGGCAGCAGCAATCAGCCCCAGCATTTT. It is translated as CASSSGSSNQPQHF.